The 2 T cell receptor beta chains below were found in one sample sequenced in a study of T cells in localized non-small cell lung cancer. Sequencing was performed with immunoSEQ multiplex PCR; in TCRdb, only in-frame clones are kept and a portion is missing. The sample lists 200 to 300 clones, roughly 25% occurring once. The sample in question was lung tumor tissue, obtained before any cancer treatment. These receptors were collected from a male donor aged 60 or over with stage II lung adenocarcinoma.

The chain combines TRBV19 with TRBJ2-2; D may be TRBD2 (5 bases). Germline lookup yields CDR1 LNHDA and CDR2 SQIVND (reference sequence). V gave up 1 base and J gave up 7 bases, with 10 bases separating them. This CDR3 is 14 amino acids long. DNA for the CDR3: TGTGCCAGTAGTATAGGTTCGGGGAGCGGGGAGCTGTTTTTT. Amino acid sequence: CASSIGSGSGELFF.

This clone was seen a handful of times. The genes are TRBV10-3 and TRBJ2-5, with unresolved D. Per germline, CDR1 ENHRY and CDR2 SYGVKD. This CDR3 region has 13 residues. Deletions cut 10 bases from V and 7 bases from J, with 19 bases between. DNA for the CDR3: TGTGCCAGCGGATTTAATACCCCAGGGACCCAGTACTTC. It codes for CASGFNTPGTQYF.